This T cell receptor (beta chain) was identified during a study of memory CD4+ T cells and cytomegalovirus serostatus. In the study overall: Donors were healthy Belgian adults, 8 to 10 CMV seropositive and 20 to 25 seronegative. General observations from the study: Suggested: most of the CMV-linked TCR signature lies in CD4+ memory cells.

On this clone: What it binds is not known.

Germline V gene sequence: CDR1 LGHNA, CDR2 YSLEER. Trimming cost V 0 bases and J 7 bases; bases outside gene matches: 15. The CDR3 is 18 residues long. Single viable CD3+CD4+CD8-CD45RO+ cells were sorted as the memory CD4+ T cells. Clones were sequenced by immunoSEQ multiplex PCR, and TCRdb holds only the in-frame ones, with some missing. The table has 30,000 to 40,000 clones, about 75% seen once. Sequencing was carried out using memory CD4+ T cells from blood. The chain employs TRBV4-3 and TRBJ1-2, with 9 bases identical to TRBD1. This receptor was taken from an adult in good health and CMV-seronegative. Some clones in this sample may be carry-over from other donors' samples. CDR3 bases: TGCGCCAGCAGCCAAGATCGGGACAGGGCTACTCCCGGAGGTGGCTACACCTTC. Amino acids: CASSQDRDRATPGGGYTF.